This T cell receptor (beta chain) was recorded in a study of PD-1 blockade in classical Hodgkin lymphoma. About this clone: At one end, the junction sequence differs from germline, possibly due to a read error.

The CDR3 is 15 residues long. Germline CDR1 reads SGHRS; CDR2 reads YFSETQ. Time point here: cycle 4 day 1 (C4D1), after 5 to 7 weeks of nivolumab. Relapse after autologous stem cell transplantation occurred in every patient, and brentuximab vedotin exposure varied. Some clones are missing from TCRdb's copy, which holds only in-frame ones; the method was immunoSEQ multiplex PCR. Among roughly 50,000 clones, roughly 90% were seen once, and the ten largest hold roughly 13%. This sample comprised peripheral blood mononuclear cells (PBMCs), obtained before the fourth cycle of nivolumab. This rearrangement joins TRBV5-1 to TRBJ2-1, with a tentative D call TRBD1 (8 bases). The TCR comes from a human donor with classical Hodgkin lymphoma. For the CDR3, the DNA is TGTGCCAGCAGCCTTAGACAGGGGACTACAATGACGCAGTTCTTC. Its protein is CASSLRQGTTMTQFF.